Each of the 31 T cell receptor beta chains below was sequenced from the same sample in a study of blood T cell repertoires in COVID-19. Clones were sequenced by immunoSEQ multiplex PCR, and TCRdb holds only the in-frame ones, with some missing. The repertoire has approximately 240,000 clones, around nine tenths of them found once; the top ten carry around 2%. The sequenced sample consisted of peripheral blood. The receptors here all came from a woman aged 40 to 49 who had recovered from COVID-19.

The rearrangement uses TRBV14 and TRBJ2-1, with a tentative D call TRBD2 (6 bases). Trimming took 9 bases from V and 8 from J, leaving 17 bases between them. The germline CDR1 and CDR2 sequences are SGHDN and FVKESK. The length of the CDR3 is 13 residues. CDR3 loop: CARGTYGAYEQFF. In nucleotides, the CDR3 is TGTGCCAGAGGGACTTACGGGGCCTATGAGCAGTTCTTC.

This sequence joins TRBV7-9 and TRBJ1-2; TRBD1 matches 9 bases. CDR1 is SEHNR and CDR2 is FQNEAQ in the germline V gene (reference sequence). With 4 bases clipped from V and 5 bases from J, the junction kept 5 bases outside the gene matches. The CDR3 spans 14 residues. CDR3 sequence reads: CASSSQGASYGYTF. DNA of the CDR3: TGTGCCAGCAGCTCACAGGGGGCCTCGTATGGCTACACCTTC.

CDR3 protein: CASSPGTGTGKGYSGNTIYF. In DNA form, the CDR3 reads TGTGCCAGCTCACCAGGGACCGGGACAGGGAAGGGCTACTCTGGAAACACCATATATTTT. The chain is built from TRBV18 and TRBJ1-3; 9 bases line up with TRBD1. The CDR3 extends over 20 amino acids. CDR1 is KGHSH and CDR2 is LQKENI in the germline V gene. The V and J ends lost 2 bases and 0 bases, in that order; junction bases with no gene match: 14.

This clone was recorded many times. CDR3 sequence reads: CASSEEGLAEQYF. In DNA form, the CDR3 reads TGTGCCAGCAGTGAGGAGGGCCTGGCCGAGCAGTACTTC. The V call is TRBV2, the J call TRBJ2-7, with D perhaps matching TRBD2 (6 bases). Deletions cut 3 bases from V and 6 bases from J, with 12 bases between. CDR1 is SNHLY and CDR2 is FYNNEI in the germline V gene. The CDR3 length is 13 residues.

Only one count was recorded for this clone. The chain uses TRBV6-5 and TRBJ1-6; maybe TRBD1 (6 bases). The CDR3 covers 13 residues. Germline loops: CDR1 MNHEY, CDR2 SVGAGI. V was cut by 9 bases and J by 7 bases, with 13 bases left in between. The CDR3 nucleotides are TGTGCCAGTAGAGGGGGAAGCAATTCACCCCTCCACTTT. It yields the protein CASRGGSNSPLHF.

This clone was seen a single time. The chain uses TRBV10-3 and TRBJ2-7, with 7 bases lining up with TRBD2. Germline V gene sequence: CDR1 ENHRY, CDR2 SYGVKD. The CDR3 is 14 amino acids. V was pared by 6 bases and J by 2 bases, with 7 bases of the junction left unmatched. The CDR3 nucleotides are TGTGCCATCAGAGGACTAGGACCTACCTACGAGCAGTACTTC. Protein: CAIRGLGPTYEQYF.

The chain uses TRBV4-2 and TRBJ2-1; 7 bases match TRBD1. V lost 0 bases to trimming and J lost 5 bases; unmatched junction nucleotides: 4. Germline V gives CDR1 LGHNA, CDR2 YNFKEQ. The CDR3 extends over 15 amino acids. CDR3 coding DNA: TGTGCCAGCAGCCAAGAGGGACAGCCACACAATGAGCAGTTCTTC. Translation: CASSQEGQPHNEQFF.

The chain combines TRBV5-6 with TRBJ2-1; TRBD2 matches 10 bases. The CDR3 is 15 residues long. V shed 0 bases, J shed 6 bases, and the junction held 3 bases outside the gene matches. CDR1 is SGHDT and CDR2 is YYEEEE in the germline V gene. The CDR3 protein is CASSLGLAGVNEQFF. CDR3 DNA sequence: TGTGCCAGCAGCTTGGGGCTAGCGGGAGTCAATGAGCAGTTCTTC.

This chain's CDR3 is CASRQGPYNEQFF. The CDR3 DNA sequence: TGTGCCAGCAGACAGGGACCCTACAATGAGCAGTTCTTC. The chain links TRBV12-3 or TRBV12-4 to TRBJ2-1; D may be TRBD1 (6 bases). Trimming took off 6 bases at V and 2 bases at J, with 8 bases between the two ends. There are 13 residues in the CDR3.

This chain links TRBV7-2 with TRBJ1-2; D is perhaps TRBD1 (6 bases). The V gene's germline CDR1 is SGHTA and CDR2 FQGNSA. The V gene lost 1 base and the J gene lost 5 bases, with 17 bases spanning the gap. There are 16 residues in the CDR3. This chain's CDR3 is CASSLDSGGLPYGYTF. CDR3 coding DNA: TGTGCCAGCAGCTTAGACTCGGGGGGCCTACCTTATGGCTACACCTTC.

The chain couples TRBV7-2 to TRBJ2-1; 7 bases align to TRBD1. The germline V gene has CDR1 SGHTA and CDR2 FQGNSA. The CDR3 has 12 amino acids. V shed 1 base, J shed 13 bases, and the junction held 4 bases outside the gene matches. The CDR3 DNA sequence: TGTGCCAGCAGCTTAGGGGGGACAGAACAGTTCTTC. Protein sequence: CASSLGGTEQFF.

This chain uses TRBV5-1 with TRBJ2-5; 7 bases map to TRBD2. There are 14 residues in the CDR3. The germline gives CDR1 SGHRS, CDR2 YFSETQ. V lost 0 bases to trimming and J lost 4 bases; unmatched junction nucleotides: 3. The CDR3 bases are TGCGCCAGCAGCTTGGGTCGCGGGAGAGAGACCCAGTACTTC. This gives the protein CASSLGRGRETQYF.

This clone was detected a few times. Other DNA sequences in the sample encode the same CDR3. The chain is built from TRBV28 and TRBJ2-5; TRBD2 agrees at 12 bases. Germline CDR1 reads MDHEN; CDR2 reads SYDVKM. V gave up 2 bases and J gave up 2 bases; unmatched junction bases: 0. The CDR3 is 15 amino acids. CDR3 coding DNA: TGTGCCAGCAGTTTAACTAGCGGGGGGCAAGAGACCCAGTACTTC. This sequence encodes CASSLTSGGQETQYF.

For this clone: One end of the junction varies from germline; a read error may be responsible. The chain uses TRBV19 and TRBJ1-6, with 7 bases aligning to TRBD1. The CDR3 totals 11 residues. The germline gives CDR1 LNHDA, CDR2 SQIVND (reference sequence). CDR3 loop: CASSMEPGGGF. The CDR3 coding sequence is TGTGCCAGTAGTATGGAGCCAGGGGGAGGATTT.

V usage is TRBV7-9 and J usage is TRBJ1-3, with 7 bases matching TRBD1. Germline V lookup: CDR1 SEHNR, CDR2 FQNEAQ (reference sequence). The CDR3 length is 15 residues. Trimming removed 5 bases from V and 4 bases from J; junction bases left unmatched: 8. The DNA of the CDR3 is TGTGCCAGCAGCATTCTCGACAGGGCCGGAAACACCATATATTTT. The encoded protein is CASSILDRAGNTIYF. The full variable domain, completed using reference TRBV7-9 and TRBJ1-3, is DTGVSQNPRHKITKRGQNVTFRCDPISEHNRLYWYRQTLGQGPEFLTYFQNEAQLEKSRLLSDRFSAERPKGSFSTLEIQRTEQGDSAMYLCASSILDRAGNTIYFGEGSWLTVV.

The chain has TRBV7-3 and TRBJ2-1; TRBD1 aligns across 9 bases. The length of the CDR3 is 13 residues. From germline, CDR1 is SGHTA and CDR2 FQGTGA. V trimming: 2 bases; J trimming: 16 bases; junction bases outside the gene matches: 9. CDR3 residues: CASSLEVGDREFF. The CDR3, as DNA: TGTGCCAGCAGCTTAGAGGTGGGGGACAGGGAATTCTTC.

V and J are TRBV7-6 and TRBJ2-3, with 10 positions matching TRBD2. The CDR3 runs 17 residues. Germline V gene data show CDR1 as SGHVS and CDR2 as FNYEAQ. J lost 2 bases, V lost 5 bases, and 10 bases had no gene match. This chain's CDR3 is CASSVIGSGGATDTQYF. The CDR3 DNA reads TGTGCCAGCAGCGTAATAGGAAGCGGGGGGGCCACAGATACGCAGTATTTT.

The genes are TRBV14 and TRBJ2-3; D remains ambiguous. The CDR3 length is 17 residues. The germline V and J ends were trimmed by 4 bases and 1 base, with 18 bases remaining between them. From germline, CDR1 is SGHDN and CDR2 FVKESK. CDR3 sequence reads: CASSPRRISWGTDTQYF. In nucleotides, the CDR3 is TGTGCCAGCAGCCCTAGGAGAATAAGCTGGGGCACAGATACGCAGTATTTT.

The gene calls are TRBV19 and TRBJ2-7; D is perhaps TRBD1 (6 bases). Germline values: CDR1 LNHDA, CDR2 SQIVND (reference sequence). The CDR3 covers 15 residues. V was cut by 5 bases and J by 1 base, with 15 bases left in between. The CDR3 DNA reads as TGTGCCAGTAGTCCGGGACAAGGGAGATCCTACGAGCAGTACTTC. Its translation: CASSPGQGRSYEQYF.

This clone was observed a handful of times. The chain joins TRBV3-1 (or the pseudogene TRBV3-2) to TRBJ2-3, with TRBD2 identical over 10 bases. Per germline, CDR1 LGHDT and CDR2 YNNKEL (reference sequence). The V and J ends lost 1 base and 4 bases, in that order; junction bases with no gene match: 5. This CDR3 has 16 amino acids. The CDR3 reads CASSQAASGSADTQYF. CDR3 nucleotide sequence: TGTGCCAGCAGCCAAGCCGCTAGCGGGAGTGCAGATACGCAGTATTTT.

J is TRBJ2-5 and V is TRBV5-1, with 8 bases identical to TRBD1. The germline V gene has CDR1 SGHRS and CDR2 YFSETQ. The junction had 10 bases not matched to a gene; V was cut back by 3 bases and J by 3 bases. This CDR3 comprises 16 residues. The CDR3 DNA reads as TGCGCCAGCAGCTCCGTAACTGGACAGGGAAAAGAGACCCAGTACTTC. Its translation is CASSSVTGQGKETQYF.

The rearrangement links TRBV7-2 to TRBJ2-2, with D possibly matching TRBD2 (6 bases). CDR3 size: 14 residues. Per the germline V gene, CDR1 is SGHTA and CDR2 is FQGNSA. The V gene lost 5 bases and the J gene lost 3 bases, with 10 bases spanning the gap. The CDR3 bases are TGTGCCAGCAGCCTCGGGGGTTACACCGGGGAGCTGTTTTTT. Protein product: CASSLGGYTGELFF.

V is TRBV2 and J is TRBJ1-6; 11 nucleotides match TRBD1. The CDR3 is 14 residues long. In germline, CDR1 is SNHLY, CDR2 FYNNEI. After removal of 5 bases from V and 9 bases from J, the junction contained 3 bases not matched to a gene. The CDR3 nucleotides are TGTGCCAGCAGTTACGGGACAGGGGGTTCACCCCTCCACTTT. Protein product: CASSYGTGGSPLHF.

This chain joins TRBV27 and TRBJ2-7, with 11 bases aligning to TRBD1. The CDR3 extends over 16 amino acids. The J segment lost 4 bases and the V segment lost 8 bases, leaving 13 bases of the junction unmatched. Germline lookup yields CDR1 MNHEY and CDR2 SMNVEV (reference sequence). CDR3 bases: TGTGCCAGCCGGGACAGGGGGGCGGGAACGGGATACGAGCAGTACTTC. Amino acids: CASRDRGAGTGYEQYF.

The V gene is TRBV27, the J gene TRBJ2-5, with 7 bases that match TRBD2. CDR1 is MNHEY and CDR2 is SMNVEV in the germline V gene (reference sequence). The CDR3 contains 16 residues. Trimming at V came to 5 bases and at J to 5 bases, leaving 14 bases not matched to a gene. This CDR3 reads CASSGSSGLPGETQYF. The CDR3 coding sequence is TGTGCCAGCAGTGGGTCTAGCGGACTACCAGGGGAGACCCAGTACTTC.

The chain is built from TRBV4-3 and TRBJ2-2; no definite D call. V was shortened by 4 bases and J by 1 base, with 7 bases between the two germline ends. Germline lookup yields CDR1 LGHNA and CDR2 YSLEER. The CDR3 is 14 amino acids. CDR3 DNA sequence: TGCGCCAGCAGCCCCCATAGGAACACCGGGGAGCTGTTTTTT. It is translated as CASSPHRNTGELFF.

The gene calls are TRBV7-2 and TRBJ2-3; D is uncertain. The CDR3 length is 11 residues. V dropped 2 bases and J dropped 10 bases, with 7 bases sitting between them. In germline, CDR1 is SGHTA, CDR2 FQGNSA. As DNA, the CDR3 is TGTGCCAGCAGCTTACGTAGCCCGCAGTATTTT. It yields the protein CASSLRSPQYF.

The gene calls are TRBV28 and TRBJ2-7; D gene uncertain. The CDR3 loop spans 12 amino acids. The V end lost 5 bases, the J end lost 3 bases, and 8 bases lay between the germline ends. Germline V CDR1 and CDR2: MDHEN, SYDVKM. The CDR3 loop reads CASSKADYEQYF. For the CDR3, the DNA is TGTGCCAGCAGTAAAGCTGACTACGAGCAGTACTTC.

The V and J genes are TRBV19 and TRBJ1-5, with TRBD1 as a possible D gene (5 bases). V lost 5 bases, J lost 0 bases, and 17 bases lay in between. Germline V gene lookup returns CDR1 LNHDA and CDR2 SQIVND (reference sequence). The CDR3 loop spans 17 amino acids. CDR3 protein: CASSPSPTGVSNQPQHF. CDR3 DNA sequence: TGTGCCAGTAGTCCTTCCCCCACAGGAGTTAGCAATCAGCCCCAGCATTTT.

This clone was counted a single time. Within the sample, other DNA sequences also encode this same CDR3. The chain couples TRBV7-8 to TRBJ2-3; possibly TRBD1 for D (8 bases). V gave up 1 base and J gave up 2 bases, with 13 bases separating them. The CDR3 extends over 16 amino acids. Germline CDR1 SGHVS, CDR2 FQNEAQ. CDR3 nucleotide sequence: TGTGCCAGCAGCTTAGTCACAGGGGGGGCCACAGATACGCAGTATTTT. It yields the protein CASSLVTGGATDTQYF.

The genes are TRBV10-3 and TRBJ2-1; D remains ambiguous. Trimming stripped 0 bases from V and 8 bases from J, with 8 bases between. Germline V gives CDR1 ENHRY, CDR2 SYGVKD. The CDR3 consists of 13 residues. CDR3 coding DNA: TGTGCCATCAGTGAGTCGAGCCAGGATGAGCAGTTCTTC. Translating it yields CAISESSQDEQFF.